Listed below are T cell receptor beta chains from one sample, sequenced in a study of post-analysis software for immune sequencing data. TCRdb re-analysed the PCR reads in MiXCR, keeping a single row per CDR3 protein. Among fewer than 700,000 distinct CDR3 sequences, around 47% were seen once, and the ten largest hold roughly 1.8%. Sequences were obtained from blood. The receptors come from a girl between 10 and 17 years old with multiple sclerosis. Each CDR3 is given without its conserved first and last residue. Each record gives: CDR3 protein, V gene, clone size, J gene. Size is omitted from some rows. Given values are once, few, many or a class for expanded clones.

ASTDDRPLTSGYT	TRBV6-2/TRBV6-3	NA	TRBJ1-2
ASRPGPLPNEQF	TRBV6-2/TRBV6-3	NA	TRBJ2-1
ASSRTSGRGETQY	TRBV12-3/TRBV12-4	NA	NA
SVVSYDTEAF	TRBV29-1	NA	TRBJ1-1
ASSSSSTYEQY	TRBV12-3/TRBV12-4	many	TRBJ2-7
ASSFRVLGPFSTDTQY	TRBV28	NA	TRBJ2-3
ASSSRLDNEQF	TRBV11-2	NA	TRBJ2-1
ASSLQGSSGANVLT	TRBV5-1	few	TRBJ2-6
ASILGDRGKLF	TRBV12-3/TRBV12-4	NA	TRBJ1-4
ASRPARGGETQY	TRBV2	once	TRBJ2-5
ASSLRTATYNEQF	TRBV7-2	NA	TRBJ2-1
ASSLGTPGQY	TRBV28	NA	TRBJ2-4